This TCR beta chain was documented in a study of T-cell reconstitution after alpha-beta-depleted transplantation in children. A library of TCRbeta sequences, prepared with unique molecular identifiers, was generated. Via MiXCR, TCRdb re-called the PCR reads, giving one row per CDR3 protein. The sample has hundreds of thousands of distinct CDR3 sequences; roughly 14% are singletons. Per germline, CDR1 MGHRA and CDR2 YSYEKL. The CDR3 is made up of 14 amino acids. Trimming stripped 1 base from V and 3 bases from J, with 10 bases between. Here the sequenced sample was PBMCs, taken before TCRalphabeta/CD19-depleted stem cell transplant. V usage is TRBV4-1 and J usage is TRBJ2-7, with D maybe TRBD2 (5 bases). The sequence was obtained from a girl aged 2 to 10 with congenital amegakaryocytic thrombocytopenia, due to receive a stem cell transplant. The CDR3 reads CASSQVWRSYEQYF. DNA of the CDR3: TGCGCCAGCAGCCAAGTCTGGAGGAGCTACGAGCAGTACTTC.